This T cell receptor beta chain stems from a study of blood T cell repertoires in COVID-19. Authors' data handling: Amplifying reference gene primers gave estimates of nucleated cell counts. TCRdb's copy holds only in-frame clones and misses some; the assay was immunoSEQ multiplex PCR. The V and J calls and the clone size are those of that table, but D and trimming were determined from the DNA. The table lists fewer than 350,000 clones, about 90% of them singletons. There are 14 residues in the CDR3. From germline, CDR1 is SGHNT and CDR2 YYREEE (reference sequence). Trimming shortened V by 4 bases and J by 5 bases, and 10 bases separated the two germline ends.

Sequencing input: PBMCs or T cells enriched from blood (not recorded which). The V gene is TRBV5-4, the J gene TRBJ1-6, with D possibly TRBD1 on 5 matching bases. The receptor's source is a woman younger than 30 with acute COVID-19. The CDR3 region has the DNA TGTGCCAGCAGCCCTGACAGCAATAATTCACCCCTCCACTTT. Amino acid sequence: CASSPDSNNSPLHF.